This TCR beta chain was sequenced during a study of T cells in Graves' hyperthyroidism and ophthalmopathy. Amplified TCR beta CDR3 regions came from RNA transcripts. In the first-round RT-PCR of the TCR CDR3, the HTBI primer set was used. MiXCR, applied by TCRdb to the multiplex PCR reads, yields one record per CDR3 protein. The table has around 430,000 distinct CDR3 sequences, more than 12% seen once. Study-level findings and limits: Researchers found most expanded thyroid clonotypes above 0.001 in blood as well. Ophthalmopathy was predicted by the model a median of about six months ahead of onset.

Researchers defined stable Graves' hyperthyroidism as no ophthalmopathy progression within 18 months. From roughly 10 ml of fresh peripheral blood, PBMCs were isolated. This clonotype was counted many times. Its antigen is undetermined. The germline gives CDR1 MNHEY, CDR2 SMNVEV (reference sequence). J was trimmed by 6 bases and V by 5 bases; bases with no gene match: 6. The CDR3 is made up of 14 amino acids. The receptor was derived from a woman in her twenties or thirties with Graves' hyperthyroidism. V is TRBV27 and J is TRBJ2-7; 11 bases line up with TRBD1. Sequencing used blood. The CDR3 loop is CASSPWGQGGEQYF. CDR3 sequence (DNA): TGTGCCAGCAGTCCTTGGGGACAGGGGGGCGAGCAGTACTTC.